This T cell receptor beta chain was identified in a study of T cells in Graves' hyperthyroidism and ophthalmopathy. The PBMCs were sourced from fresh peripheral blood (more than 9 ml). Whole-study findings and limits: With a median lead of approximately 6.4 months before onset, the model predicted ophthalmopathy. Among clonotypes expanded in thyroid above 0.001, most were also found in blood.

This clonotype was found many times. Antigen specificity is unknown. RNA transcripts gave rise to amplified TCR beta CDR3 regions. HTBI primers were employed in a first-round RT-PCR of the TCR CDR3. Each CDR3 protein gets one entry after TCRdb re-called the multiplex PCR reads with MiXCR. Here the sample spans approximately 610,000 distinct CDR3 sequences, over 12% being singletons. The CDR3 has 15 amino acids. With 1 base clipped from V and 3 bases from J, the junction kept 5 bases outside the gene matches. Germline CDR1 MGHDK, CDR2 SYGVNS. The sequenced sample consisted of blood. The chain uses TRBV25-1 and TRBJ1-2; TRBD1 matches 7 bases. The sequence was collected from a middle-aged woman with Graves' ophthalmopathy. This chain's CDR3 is CASSELGGQHYGYTF. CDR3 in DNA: TGTGCCAGCAGTGAATTGGGGGGACAGCACTATGGCTACACCTTC.